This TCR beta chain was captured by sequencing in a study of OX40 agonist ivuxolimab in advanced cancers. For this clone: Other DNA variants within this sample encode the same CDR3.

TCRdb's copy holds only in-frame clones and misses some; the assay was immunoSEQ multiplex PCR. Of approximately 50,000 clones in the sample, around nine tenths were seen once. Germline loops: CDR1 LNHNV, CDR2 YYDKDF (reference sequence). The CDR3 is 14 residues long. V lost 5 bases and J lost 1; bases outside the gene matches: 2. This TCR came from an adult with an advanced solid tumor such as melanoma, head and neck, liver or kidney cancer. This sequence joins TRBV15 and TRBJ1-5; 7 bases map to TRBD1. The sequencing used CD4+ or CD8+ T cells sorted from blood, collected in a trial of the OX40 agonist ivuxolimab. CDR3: CATSRDRSNQPQHF. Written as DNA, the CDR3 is TGTGCCACCAGCCGGGACAGAAGCAATCAGCCCCAGCATTTT.